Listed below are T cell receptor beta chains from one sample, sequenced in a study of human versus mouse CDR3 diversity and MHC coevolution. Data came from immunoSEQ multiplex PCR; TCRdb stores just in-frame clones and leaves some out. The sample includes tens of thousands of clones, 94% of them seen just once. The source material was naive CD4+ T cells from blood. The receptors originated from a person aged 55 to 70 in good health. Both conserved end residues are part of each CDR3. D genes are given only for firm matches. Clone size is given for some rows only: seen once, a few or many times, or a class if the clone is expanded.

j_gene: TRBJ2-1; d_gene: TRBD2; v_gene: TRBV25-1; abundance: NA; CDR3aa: CASSEASGRIVDEQFF; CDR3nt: TGTGCCAGCAGTGAGGCTAGCGGGAGGATCGTCGATGAGCAGTTCTTC
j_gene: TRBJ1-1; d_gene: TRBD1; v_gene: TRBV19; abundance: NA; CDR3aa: CASTPGTGFPNTEAFF; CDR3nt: TGTGCCAGTACCCCCGGGACAGGGTTCCCGAACACTGAAGCTTTCTTT
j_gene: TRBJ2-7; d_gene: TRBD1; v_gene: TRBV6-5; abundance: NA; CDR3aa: CASSYSTGEAYEQYF; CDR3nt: TGTGCCAGCAGTTACTCGACAGGGGAAGCCTACGAGCAGTACTTC
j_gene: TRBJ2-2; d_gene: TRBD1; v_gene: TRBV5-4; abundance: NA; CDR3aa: CASSPVPPWTGSGTGELFF; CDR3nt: TGTGCCAGCAGCCCCGTTCCCCCCTGGACAGGGAGTGGGACCGGGGAGCTGTTTTTT
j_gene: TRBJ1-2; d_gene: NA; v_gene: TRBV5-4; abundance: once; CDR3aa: CASSLALGQNYGYTF; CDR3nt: TGTGCCAGCAGCTTGGCCCTCGGACAGAACTATGGCTACACCTTC
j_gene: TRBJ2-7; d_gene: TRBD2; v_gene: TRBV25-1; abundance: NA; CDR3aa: CASFGRGGGGYEQYF; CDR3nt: TGTGCCAGCTTCGGGAGGGGGGGTGGTGGCTACGAGCAGTACTTC
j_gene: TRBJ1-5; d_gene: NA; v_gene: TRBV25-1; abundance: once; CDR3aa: CASAGTPDQPQHF; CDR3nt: TGTGCCAGCGCCGGGACACCGGATCAGCCCCAGCATTTT
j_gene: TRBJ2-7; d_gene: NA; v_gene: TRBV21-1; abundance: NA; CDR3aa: CASSKGGGLGEQYF; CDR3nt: TGTGCCAGCAGTAAAGGGGGGGGGTTGGGCGAGCAGTACTTC
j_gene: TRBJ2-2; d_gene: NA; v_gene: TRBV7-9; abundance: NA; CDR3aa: CASRSRTAGELFF; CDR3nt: TGTGCCAGCCGTTCCCGAACGGCCGGGGAGCTGTTTTTT
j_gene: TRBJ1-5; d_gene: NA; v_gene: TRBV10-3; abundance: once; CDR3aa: CAISDLGGTNQPQHF; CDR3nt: TGTGCCATCAGTGACCTCGGGGGGACGAATCAGCCCCAGCATTTT
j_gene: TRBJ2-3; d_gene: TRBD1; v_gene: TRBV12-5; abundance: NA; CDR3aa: CASGLVRDRGLYPTDTQYF; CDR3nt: TGTGCTAGTGGTTTGGTACGGGACAGGGGGCTTTACCCCACAGATACGCAGTATTTT
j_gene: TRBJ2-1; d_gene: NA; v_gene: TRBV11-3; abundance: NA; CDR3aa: CASSLDLSTGDEQFF; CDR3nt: TGTGCCAGCAGCTTAGATTTGAGTACGGGGGATGAGCAGTTCTTC
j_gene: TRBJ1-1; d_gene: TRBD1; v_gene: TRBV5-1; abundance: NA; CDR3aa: CASSQGDRVGSGTEAFF; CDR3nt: TGCGCCAGCAGCCAAGGGGACAGGGTAGGGTCGGGCACTGAAGCTTTCTTT
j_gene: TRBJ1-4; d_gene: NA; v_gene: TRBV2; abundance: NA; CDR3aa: CASSELRVREKLFF; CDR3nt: TGTGCCAGCAGTGAATTGCGGGTCAGGGAAAAACTGTTTTTT